This TCR beta chain was identified during a study of blood T cell repertoires in COVID-19. Assay: immunoSEQ multiplex PCR; the TCRdb copy retains only in-frame clones and omits some. The sample contains more than 35,000 clones, approximately 92% of which appear only once. The CDR3 spans 14 residues. V dropped 6 bases and J dropped 2 bases, with 16 bases sitting between them. The germline V gene encodes CDR1 SQVTM and CDR2 ANQGSEA. Sequencing was done on a sample of peripheral blood. This clonotype was sampled from a man younger than 45 with active or convalescent COVID-19. V gene TRBV29-1 combines with J gene TRBJ2-5, with TRBD1 as a possible D gene (6 bases). CDR3 loop: CSVGQSLSQETQYF. CDR3 nucleotide sequence: TGCAGCGTCGGACAGAGTTTATCACAAGAGACCCAGTACTTC.